This T cell receptor (beta chain) was obtained from a study of cytomegalovirus exposure and HLA in healthy donors. Sequencing was performed with immunoSEQ multiplex PCR; in TCRdb, only in-frame clones are kept and a portion is missing. The data contain some 75,000 clones, 90% to 97% of them seen just once; the ten biggest clones take up approximately 1.3%. The receptor was isolated from a young woman in good health and CMV-seronegative. Sequenced input: PBMCs.

In DNA, the CDR3 is TGTGCAAGTCGCTTAGCTTTCGGGGCGCGGACAGGGGAGAACACTGAAGCTTTCTTT. Amino acid sequence: CASRLAFGARTGENTEAFF. The genes are TRBV12-2 and TRBJ1-1; TRBD1 reflects the table's D call only, with no check against the DNA. TRBV12-2 is tagged as a pseudogene. The CDR3 consists of 19 residues.